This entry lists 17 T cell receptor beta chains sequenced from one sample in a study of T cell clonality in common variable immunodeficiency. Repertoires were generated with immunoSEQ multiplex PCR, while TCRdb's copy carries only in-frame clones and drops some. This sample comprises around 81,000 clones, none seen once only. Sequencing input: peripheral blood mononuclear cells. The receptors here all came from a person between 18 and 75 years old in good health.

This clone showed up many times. The CDR3: CASSWDISAFF. Partial CDR3 DNA: TGTGCCAGCAGCTGGGACATCTCC. The V and J genes are TRBV7-2 and TRBJ1-1; tentatively, D is TRBD1 (6 bases). The read terminates 3 residues before the CDR3 end, so the remaining end is supplied by the germline J gene. This CDR3 has 11 amino acids. CDR1 SGHTA and CDR2 FQGNSA come from the germline V gene.

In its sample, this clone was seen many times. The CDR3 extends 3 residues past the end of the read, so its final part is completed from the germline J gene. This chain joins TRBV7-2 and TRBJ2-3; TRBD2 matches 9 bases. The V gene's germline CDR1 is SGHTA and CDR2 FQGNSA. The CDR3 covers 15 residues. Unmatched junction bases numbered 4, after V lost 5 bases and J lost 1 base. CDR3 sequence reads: CASSPRTSGTDTQYF. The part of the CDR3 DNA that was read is TGTGCCAGCAGCCCCCGGACTAGCGGCACAGATACG.

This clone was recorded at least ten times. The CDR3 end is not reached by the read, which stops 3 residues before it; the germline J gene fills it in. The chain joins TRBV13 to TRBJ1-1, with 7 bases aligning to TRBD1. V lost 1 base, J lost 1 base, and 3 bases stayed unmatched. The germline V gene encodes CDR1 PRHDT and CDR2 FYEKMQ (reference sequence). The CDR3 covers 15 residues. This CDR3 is CASSLVGTENTEAFF. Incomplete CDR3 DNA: TGTGCCAGCAGCTTAGTCGGGACAGAGAACACTGAA.

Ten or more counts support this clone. CDR3 DNA (partial): TGTGCCAGTAGTATAGGTACCCGACTCGCAGAAGAGACC. This sequence encodes CASSIGTRLAEET. The full CDR3 sequence reads CASSIGTRLAEETQYF. The rearrangement joins TRBV19 to TRBJ2-5; D is unresolved. The read ends 3 residues early relative to the CDR3; the germline J gene fills the gap. Trimming removed 1 base from V and 3 bases from J, with 15 bases in between. Germline assignment: CDR1 LNHDA and CDR2 SQIVND (reference sequence). This CDR3 region has 16 residues.

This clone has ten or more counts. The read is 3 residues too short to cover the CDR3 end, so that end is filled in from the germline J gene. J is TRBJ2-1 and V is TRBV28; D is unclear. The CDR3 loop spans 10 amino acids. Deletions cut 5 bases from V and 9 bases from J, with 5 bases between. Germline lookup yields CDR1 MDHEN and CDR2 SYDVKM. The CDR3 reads CASSGLEQFF. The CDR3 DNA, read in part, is TGTGCCAGCAGTGGCCTTGAG.

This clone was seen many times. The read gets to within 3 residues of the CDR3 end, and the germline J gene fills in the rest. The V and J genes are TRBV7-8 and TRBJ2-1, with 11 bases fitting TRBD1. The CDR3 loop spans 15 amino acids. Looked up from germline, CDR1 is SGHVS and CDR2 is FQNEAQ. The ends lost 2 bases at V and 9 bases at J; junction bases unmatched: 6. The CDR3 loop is CASSLIPGQGGEQFF. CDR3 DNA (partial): TGTGCCAGCAGCTTAATCCCGGGACAGGGGGGTGAG.

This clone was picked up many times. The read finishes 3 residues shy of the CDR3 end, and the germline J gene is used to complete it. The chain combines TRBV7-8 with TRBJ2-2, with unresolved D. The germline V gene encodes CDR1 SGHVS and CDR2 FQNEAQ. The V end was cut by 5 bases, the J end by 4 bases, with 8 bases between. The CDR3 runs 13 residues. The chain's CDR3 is CASSRSGTGELFF. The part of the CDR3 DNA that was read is TGTGCCAGCAGCAGATCAGGCACCGGGGAG. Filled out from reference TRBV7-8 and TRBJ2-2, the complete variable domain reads GAGVSQSPRYKVAKRGQDVALRCDPISGHVSLFWYQQALGQGPEFLTYFQNEAQLDKSGLPSDRFFAERPEGSVSTLKIQRTQQEDSAVYLCASSRSGTGELFFGEGSRLTVL.

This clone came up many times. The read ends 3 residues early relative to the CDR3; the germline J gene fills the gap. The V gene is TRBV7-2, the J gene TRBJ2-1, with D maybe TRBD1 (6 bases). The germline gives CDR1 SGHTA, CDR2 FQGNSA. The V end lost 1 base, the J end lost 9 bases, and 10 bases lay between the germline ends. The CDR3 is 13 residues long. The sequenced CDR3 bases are TGTGCCAGCAGCTTAGGAACAGGGTTTGAG. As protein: CASSLGTGFE. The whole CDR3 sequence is CASSLGTGFEQFF. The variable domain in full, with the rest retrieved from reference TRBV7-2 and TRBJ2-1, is GAGVSQSPSNKVTEKGKDVELRCDPISGHTALYWYRQSLGQGLEFLIYFQGNSAPDKSGLPSDRFSAERTGGSVSTLTIQRTQQEDSAVYLCASSLGTGFEQFFGPGTRLTVL.

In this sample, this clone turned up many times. The CDR3: CASSLRGRASGKYNTGELFF. CDR3 bases read: TGTGCCAGCAGCTTAAGAGGCAGGGCTAGCGGGAAGTATAACACCGGGGAG. The V and J genes are TRBV7-3 and TRBJ2-2; 9 nucleotides line up with TRBD2. The sequenced fragment ends 3 residues before the CDR3 boundary, so the rest is inferred from the germline J gene. The J segment lost 2 bases and the V segment lost 1 base, leaving 14 bases of the junction unmatched. Looked up from germline, CDR1 is SGHTA and CDR2 is FQGTGA. The CDR3 is made up of 20 amino acids.

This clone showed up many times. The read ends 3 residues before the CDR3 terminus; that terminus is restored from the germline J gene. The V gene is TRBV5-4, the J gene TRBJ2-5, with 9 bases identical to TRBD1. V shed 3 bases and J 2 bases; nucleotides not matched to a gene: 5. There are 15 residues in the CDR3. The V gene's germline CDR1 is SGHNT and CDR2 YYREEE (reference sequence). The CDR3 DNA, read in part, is TGTGCCAGCAGCTCCCCCGGGACAGGGCAAGAGACC. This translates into CASSSPGTGQET. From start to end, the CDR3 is CASSSPGTGQETQYF.

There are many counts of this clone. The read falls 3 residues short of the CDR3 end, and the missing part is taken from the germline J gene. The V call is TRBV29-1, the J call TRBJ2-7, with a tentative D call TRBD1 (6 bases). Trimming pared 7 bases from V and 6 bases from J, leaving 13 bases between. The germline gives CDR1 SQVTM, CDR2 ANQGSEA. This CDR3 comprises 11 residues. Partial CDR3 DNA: TGCAGCGCCGTCAGGGGTGGCGAG. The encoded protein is CSAVRGGE. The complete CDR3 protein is CSAVRGGEQYF.

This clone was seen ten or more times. The CDR3 spells CAWNELGQFPGELFF. The CDR3 DNA, read in part, is TGTGCCTGGAATGAACTGGGACAGTTCCCCGGGGAG. V is TRBV30 and J is TRBJ2-2; TRBD1 agrees at 7 bases. The sequence runs out 3 residues before the end of the CDR3; the remainder is reconstructed from the germline J gene. V gave up 4 bases and J gave up 6 bases; unmatched junction bases: 11. The CDR3 spans 15 residues. Germline CDR1 is GTSNPN and CDR2 is SVGIG (reference sequence).

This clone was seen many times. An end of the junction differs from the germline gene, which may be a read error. The CDR3 loop is CASSQTRTSFSSNEQFF. CDR3 bases read: TGTGCCAGCAGCCAAACTCGGACTAGCTTTTCCTCCAATGAG. The V gene is TRBV14, the J gene TRBJ2-1; TRBD2 matches 8 bases. The CDR3 goes on 3 residues after the read ends, and that part is filled in from the germline J gene. This CDR3 has 17 residues. CDR1 and CDR2 (germline): SGHDN, FVKESK.

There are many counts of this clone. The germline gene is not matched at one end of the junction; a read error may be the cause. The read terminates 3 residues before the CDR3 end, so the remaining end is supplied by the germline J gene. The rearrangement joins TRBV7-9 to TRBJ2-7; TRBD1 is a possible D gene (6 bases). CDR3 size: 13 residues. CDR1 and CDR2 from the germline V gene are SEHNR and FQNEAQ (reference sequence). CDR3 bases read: TGTTCCAGCAGCTCATGGACAGCCTACGAG. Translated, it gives CSSSSWTAYE. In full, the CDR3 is CSSSSWTAYEQYF.

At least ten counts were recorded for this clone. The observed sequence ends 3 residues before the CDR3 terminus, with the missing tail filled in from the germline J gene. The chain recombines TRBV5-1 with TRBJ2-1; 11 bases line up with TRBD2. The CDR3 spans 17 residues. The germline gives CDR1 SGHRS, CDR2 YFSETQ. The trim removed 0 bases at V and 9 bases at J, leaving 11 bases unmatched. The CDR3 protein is CASSLASSGRRGGEQFF. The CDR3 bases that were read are TGCGCCAGCAGCTTGGCTTCTAGCGGGAGGAGAGGGGGTGAG.

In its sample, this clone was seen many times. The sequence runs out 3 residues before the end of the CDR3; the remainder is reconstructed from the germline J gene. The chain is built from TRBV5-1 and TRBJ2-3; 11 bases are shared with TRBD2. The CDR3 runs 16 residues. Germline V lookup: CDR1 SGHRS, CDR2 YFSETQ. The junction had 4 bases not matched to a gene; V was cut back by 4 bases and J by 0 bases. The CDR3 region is CASSEGLAESTDTQYF. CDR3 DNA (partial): TGCGCCAGCAGCGAGGGACTAGCGGAGAGCACAGATACG.

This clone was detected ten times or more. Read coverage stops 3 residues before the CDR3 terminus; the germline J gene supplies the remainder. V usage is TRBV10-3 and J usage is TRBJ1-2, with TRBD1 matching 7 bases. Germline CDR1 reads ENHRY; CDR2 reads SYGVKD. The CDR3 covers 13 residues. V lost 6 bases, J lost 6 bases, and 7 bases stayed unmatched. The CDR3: CAIRGGQANGYTF. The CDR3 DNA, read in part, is TGTGCCATCAGGGGCGGACAGGCGAATGGC.